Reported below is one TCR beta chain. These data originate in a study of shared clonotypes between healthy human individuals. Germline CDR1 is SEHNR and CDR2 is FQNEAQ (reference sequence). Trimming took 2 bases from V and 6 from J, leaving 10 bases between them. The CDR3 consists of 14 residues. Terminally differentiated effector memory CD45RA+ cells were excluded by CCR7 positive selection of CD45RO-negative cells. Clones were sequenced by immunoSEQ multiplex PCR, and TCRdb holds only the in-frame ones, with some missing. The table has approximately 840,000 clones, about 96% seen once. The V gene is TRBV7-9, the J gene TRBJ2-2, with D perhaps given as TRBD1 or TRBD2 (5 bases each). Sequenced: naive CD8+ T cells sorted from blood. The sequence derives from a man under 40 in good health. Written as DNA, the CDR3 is TGTGCCAGCAGCTTAAAGCCGGGGCCCGGGGAGCTGTTTTTT. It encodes CASSLKPGPGELFF.